This T cell receptor (beta chain) was sequenced in a study of blood T cell repertoires in COVID-19. Study details: T cells, B-cell-depleted T cells, or PBMCs provided the cDNA or gDNA that served as material.

Assay: immunoSEQ multiplex PCR; the TCRdb copy retains only in-frame clones and omits some. Of around 250,000 clones listed, approximately 90% are singletons. The age range of participants was about 18 to 100 years, with residence in about two dozen US areas. CDR1 and CDR2 from the germline V gene are MNHEY and SVGAGI. This CDR3 contains 14 residues. Germline trimming cut 7 bases from V and 2 bases from J; bases unmatched to any gene: 7. Sequenced sample: PBMCs or T cells enriched from blood (not recorded which). The sequence was collected from a woman aged 30 to 39 who had recovered from COVID-19. The chain uses TRBV6-5 and TRBJ2-7, with TRBD2 matching 8 bases. The CDR3 DNA reads as TGTGCCAGCAACGAAGGCGGGGGGCCCTACGAGCAGTACTTC. Protein sequence: CASNEGGGPYEQYF.